The 9 T cell receptor beta chains below were found in one sample sequenced in a study of blood T cells in healthy people across ages. Through a sample-barcoded 5' primer and a J-beta primer mix, a second PCR was run for roughly 7 to 12 cycles. TCRdb reanalysed the 5' RACE reads using MiXCR and keeps one entry per CDR3 protein. The sample holds under 950,000 distinct CDR3 sequences, 20% to 25% seen once. Material: blood. These receptors all come from a man between 70 and 80 years old in good health.

The chain uses TRBV3-1 and TRBJ1-4; 8 bases align to TRBD1. CDR1 is LGHDT and CDR2 is YNNKEL in the germline V gene (reference sequence). The CDR3 is 16 amino acids. J was trimmed by 6 bases and V by 0 bases; bases with no gene match: 6. This CDR3 reads CASSQDRTGSDEKLFF. For the CDR3, the DNA is TGTGCCAGCAGCCAAGACCGGACAGGGAGTGATGAAAAACTGTTTTTT.

To note about this clonotype: A junction end diverges from the germline sequence, so it may reflect a read error. The chain recombines TRBV3-1 with TRBJ1-4; D remains ambiguous. Germline loops: CDR1 LGHDT, CDR2 YNNKEL (reference sequence). The CDR3 is 12 residues long. CDR3 in amino acids: CASSQGPKDLFF. The CDR3 region has the DNA TGCGCCAGCAGCCAAGGGCCCAAAGACCTGTTTTTT.

The chain joins TRBV18 to TRBJ2-2, with a tentative D call TRBD1 (5 bases). Trimming shortened V by 6 bases and J by 4 bases, and 15 bases separated the two germline ends. This CDR3 comprises 15 residues. Germline V CDR1 and CDR2: KGHSH, LQKENI. The CDR3 loop is CASSRSSRGTGELFF. The CDR3 nucleotides read TGTGCCAGCTCTCGTTCCTCAAGGGGCACCGGGGAGCTGTTTTTT.

The chain uses TRBV7-3 and TRBJ2-1; TRBD2 is a possible D gene (6 bases). CDR3 size: 14 residues. Germline V lookup: CDR1 SGHTA, CDR2 FQGTGA. Trimming cost V 4 bases and J 4 bases, with 11 bases left between them. CDR3 nucleotide sequence: TGTGCCAGCAGCTCCTTTGGGGGGTACAATGAGCAGTTCTTC. The encoded protein is CASSSFGGYNEQFF.

This clonotype was counted ten times or more. One end of the junction is discordant with germline, which a read error may explain. The V call is TRBV5-1, the J call TRBJ2-3; D possibly corresponds to TRBD2 (6 bases). CDR1 is SGHRS and CDR2 is YFSETQ in the germline V gene. This CDR3 contains 13 residues. CDR3 sequence: CASSPGGTDTQYF. As DNA, the CDR3 is TGTGCCAGCAGCCCGGGGGGCACAGATACGCAGTATTTT.

This sequence joins TRBV6-6 and TRBJ2-5; perhaps TRBD2 as D (6 bases). Trimming stripped 4 bases from V and 9 bases from J, with 18 bases between. Germline CDR1 MNHNY, CDR2 SVGAGI (reference sequence). The CDR3 length is 14 residues. CDR3 amino acids: CASSSPGPWEAQYF. In nucleotides, the CDR3 is TGTGCCAGCAGTTCTCCGGGGCCATGGGAGGCCCAGTACTTC.

This chain joins TRBV10-3 and TRBJ2-1, with 7 bases identical to TRBD2. V was clipped by 2 bases and J by 3 bases; unmatched bases: 4. The CDR3 consists of 15 residues. Germline V gene lookup returns CDR1 ENHRY and CDR2 SYGVKD. The CDR3 spells CAISEGLADYNEQFF. The CDR3 bases are TGTGCCATCAGTGAGGGCCTAGCGGACTACAATGAGCAGTTCTTC.

This chain links TRBV10-3 with TRBJ1-2; D not resolved. V was cut by 3 bases and J by 3 bases, with 11 bases left in between. Germline CDR1 and CDR2: ENHRY and SYGVKD. The CDR3 length is 14 residues. The CDR3 loop reads CAISDRETDYGYTF. In nucleotides, the CDR3 is TGTGCCATCAGTGATCGTGAGACCGACTATGGCTACACCTTC.

In this sample, this clonotype turned up once. The chain carries TRBV7-9 and TRBJ2-3; TRBD1 or TRBD2 may be the D gene (5 bases each). Germline CDR1 is SEHNR and CDR2 is FQNEAQ (reference sequence). With 2 bases removed from V and 0 bases from J, the gap between germline ends came to 9 bases. The CDR3 loop spans 15 amino acids. The CDR3 is CASSLRGESTDTQYF. The CDR3 DNA reads TGTGCCAGCAGCTTAAGAGGGGAGAGCACAGATACGCAGTATTTT.